This T cell receptor beta chain emerged from a study of blood T cells in healthy people across ages. The study's findings and limits: A roughly linear fall in TCR beta diversity per million T cells was seen with increasing age.

A sample-barcoded 5' primer and a J-beta primer mix were used in a second PCR of about 6 to 12 cycles. TCRdb re-called the 5' RACE reads through MiXCR, storing one row per CDR3 protein. The table records around 990,000 distinct CDR3 sequences, under 30% of them present only once. As to this clonotype: Its antigen is undetermined.

Germline V gene data show CDR1 as MNHNS and CDR2 as SASEGT. CDR3 length: 12 amino acids. These same records also appear under a second study, on T cells of mothers and their children.

This chain connects TRBV6-1 to TRBJ2-5; weak D call: TRBD1 (5 bases). The end of the DNA is better explained by TRBJ2-7, so the J call may be wrong. This sequence originates from a girl aged 2 to 9 in good health. Sequencing was performed on blood. In nucleotides, the CDR3 is TGTGCCATGACGACAGTAGCAGGCGAGCAGTACTTC. This gives the protein CAMTTVAGEQYF.